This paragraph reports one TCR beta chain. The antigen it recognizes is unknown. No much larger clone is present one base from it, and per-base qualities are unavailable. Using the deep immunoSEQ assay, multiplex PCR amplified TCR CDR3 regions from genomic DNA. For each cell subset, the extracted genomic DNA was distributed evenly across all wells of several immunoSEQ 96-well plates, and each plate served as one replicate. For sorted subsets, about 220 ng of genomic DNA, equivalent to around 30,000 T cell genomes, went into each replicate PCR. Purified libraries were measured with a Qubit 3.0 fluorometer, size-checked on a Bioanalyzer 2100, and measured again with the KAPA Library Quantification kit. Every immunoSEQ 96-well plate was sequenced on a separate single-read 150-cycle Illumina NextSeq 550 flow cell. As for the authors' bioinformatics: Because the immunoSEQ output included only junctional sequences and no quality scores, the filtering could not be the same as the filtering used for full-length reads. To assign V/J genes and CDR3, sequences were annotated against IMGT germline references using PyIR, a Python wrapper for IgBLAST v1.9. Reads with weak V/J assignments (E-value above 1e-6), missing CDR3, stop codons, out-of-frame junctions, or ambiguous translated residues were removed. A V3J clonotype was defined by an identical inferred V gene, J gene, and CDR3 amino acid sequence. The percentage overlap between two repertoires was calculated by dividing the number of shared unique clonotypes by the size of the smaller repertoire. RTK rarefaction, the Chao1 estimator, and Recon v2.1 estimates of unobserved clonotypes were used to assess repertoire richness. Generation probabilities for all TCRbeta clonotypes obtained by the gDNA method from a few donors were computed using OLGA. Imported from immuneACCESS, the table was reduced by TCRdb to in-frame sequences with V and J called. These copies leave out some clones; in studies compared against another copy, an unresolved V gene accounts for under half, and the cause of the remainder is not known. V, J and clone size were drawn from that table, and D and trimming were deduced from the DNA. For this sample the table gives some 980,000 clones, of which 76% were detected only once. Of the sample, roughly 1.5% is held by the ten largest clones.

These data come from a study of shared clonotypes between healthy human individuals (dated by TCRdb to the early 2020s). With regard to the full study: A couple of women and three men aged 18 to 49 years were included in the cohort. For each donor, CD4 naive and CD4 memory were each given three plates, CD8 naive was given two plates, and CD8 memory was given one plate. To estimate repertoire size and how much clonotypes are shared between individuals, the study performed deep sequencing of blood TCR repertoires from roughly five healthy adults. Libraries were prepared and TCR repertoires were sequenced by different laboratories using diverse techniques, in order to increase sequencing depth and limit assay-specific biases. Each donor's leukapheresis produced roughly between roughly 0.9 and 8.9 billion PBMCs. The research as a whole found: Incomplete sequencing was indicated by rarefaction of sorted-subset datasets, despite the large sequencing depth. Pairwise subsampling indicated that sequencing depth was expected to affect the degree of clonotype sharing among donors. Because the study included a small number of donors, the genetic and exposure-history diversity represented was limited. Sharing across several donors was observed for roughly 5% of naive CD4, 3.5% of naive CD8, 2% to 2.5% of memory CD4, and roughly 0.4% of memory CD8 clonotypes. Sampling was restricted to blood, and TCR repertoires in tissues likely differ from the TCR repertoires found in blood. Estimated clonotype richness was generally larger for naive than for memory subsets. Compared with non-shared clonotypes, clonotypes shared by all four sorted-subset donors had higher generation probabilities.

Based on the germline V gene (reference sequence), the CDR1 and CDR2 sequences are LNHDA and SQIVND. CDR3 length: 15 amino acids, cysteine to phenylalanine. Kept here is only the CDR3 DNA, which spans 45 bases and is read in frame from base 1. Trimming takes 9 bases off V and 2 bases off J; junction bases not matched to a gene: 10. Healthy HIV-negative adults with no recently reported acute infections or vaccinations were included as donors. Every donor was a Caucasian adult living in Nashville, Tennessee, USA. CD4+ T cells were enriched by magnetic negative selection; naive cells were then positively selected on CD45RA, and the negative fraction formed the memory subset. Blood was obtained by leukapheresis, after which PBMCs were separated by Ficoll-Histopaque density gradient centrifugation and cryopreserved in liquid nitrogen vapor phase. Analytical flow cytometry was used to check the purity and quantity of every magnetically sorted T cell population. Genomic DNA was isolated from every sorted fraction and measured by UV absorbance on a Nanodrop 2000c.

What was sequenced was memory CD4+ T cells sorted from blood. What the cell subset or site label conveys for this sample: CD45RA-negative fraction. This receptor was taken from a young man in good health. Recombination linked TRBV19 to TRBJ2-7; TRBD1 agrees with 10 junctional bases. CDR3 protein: CARTQTGTGAYEQYF. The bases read TGTGCCAGGACCCAAACCGGGACAGGGGCCTACGAGCAGTACTTC.